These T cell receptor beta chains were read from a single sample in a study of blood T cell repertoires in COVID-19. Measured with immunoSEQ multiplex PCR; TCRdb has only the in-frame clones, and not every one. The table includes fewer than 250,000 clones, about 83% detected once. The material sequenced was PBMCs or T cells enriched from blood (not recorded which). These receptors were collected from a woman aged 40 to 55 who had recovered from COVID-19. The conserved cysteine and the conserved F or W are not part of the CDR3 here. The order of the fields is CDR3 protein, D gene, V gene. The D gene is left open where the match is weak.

CDR3: ASSQGTGIMNTEAF
D: NA
V: TRBV3-1/TRBV3-2

CDR3: ASSALTGGANADTQY
D: TRBD1
V: TRBV6-2/TRBV6-3

CDR3: ASSRERAGSGANVLT
D: NA
V: TRBV4-2

CDR3: ASRRSETQY
D: NA
V: TRBV6-5

CDR3: ASSVAGQGWQY
D: NA
V: TRBV9

CDR3: ASGDLGQETQY
D: NA
V: TRBV19

CDR3: ASSQEAELGEQY
D: NA
V: TRBV5-1

CDR3: ASSLDREAF
D: NA
V: TRBV12-3/TRBV12-4

CDR3: ASSLQQGAAEKLF
D: TRBD1
V: TRBV7-2

CDR3: ASRKDRVGTEAF
D: TRBD1
V: TRBV28

CDR3: ASSQLGVNTEAF
D: NA
V: TRBV3-1/TRBV3-2

CDR3: ASSMASGYTDTQY
D: TRBD2
V: TRBV19

CDR3: ASTARGYYEQY
D: NA
V: TRBV27

CDR3: ASSFDRGGNQPQH
D: TRBD1
V: TRBV27

CDR3: ASSLGGGTYGYT
D: NA
V: TRBV28

CDR3: ASSGQVNQPQH
D: TRBD1
V: TRBV12-3/TRBV12-4

CDR3: ASSERTGEYNGYT
D: TRBD1
V: TRBV7-2

CDR3: ASSFTGVGNEQF
D: NA
V: TRBV7-9

CDR3: ASSYDSNTEAF
D: NA
V: TRBV6-5

CDR3: ASSQLIPGLGGIQY
D: NA
V: TRBV3-1/TRBV3-2

CDR3: AWSVRGQGNYGYT
D: TRBD1
V: TRBV30

CDR3: ASSFRFGNEKLF
D: NA
V: TRBV28

CDR3: ASSLYSAGQPQH
D: NA
V: TRBV28

CDR3: ASSASAGRGFNEQF
D: TRBD2
V: TRBV9

CDR3: ASKVGGSGNTIY
D: NA
V: TRBV19

CDR3: ASSKVRSGYMNTEAF
D: NA
V: TRBV21-1

CDR3: ASSMERRGLAGGLTDTQY
D: TRBD2
V: TRBV19

CDR3: ASSLRTGGLTDTQY
D: TRBD1
V: TRBV5-1

CDR3: ASSLSSGSPLH
D: NA
V: TRBV27

CDR3: ASSLVSFGYT
D: NA
V: TRBV7-9

CDR3: ATENLRGSTEAF
D: NA
V: TRBV6-5

CDR3: ASSLGLAGTYNEQF
D: TRBD2
V: TRBV5-6

CDR3: ASSFGTGVETQY
D: TRBD1
V: TRBV5-6

CDR3: ASSLDGRGETQY
D: TRBD2
V: TRBV11-3

CDR3: ASSPRGEGTQY
D: TRBD2
V: TRBV19

CDR3: ASSNRARTNEKLF
D: NA
V: TRBV19